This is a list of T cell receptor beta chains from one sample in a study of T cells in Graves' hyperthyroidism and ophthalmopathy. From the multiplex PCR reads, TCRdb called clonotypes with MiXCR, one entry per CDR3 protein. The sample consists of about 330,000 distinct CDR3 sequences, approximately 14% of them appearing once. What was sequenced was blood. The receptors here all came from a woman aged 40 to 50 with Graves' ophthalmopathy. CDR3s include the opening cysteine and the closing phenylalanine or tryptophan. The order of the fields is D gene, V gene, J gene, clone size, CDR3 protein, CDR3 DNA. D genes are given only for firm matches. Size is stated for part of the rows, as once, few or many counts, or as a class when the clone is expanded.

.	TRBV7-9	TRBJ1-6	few	CASSARGESPLHF	TGTGCCAGCAGCGCCCGCGGGGAATCACCCCTCCACTTT
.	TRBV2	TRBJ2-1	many	CASSESAGTYNEQFF	TGTGCCAGCAGTGAATCGGCAGGTACTTACAATGAGCAGTTCTTC
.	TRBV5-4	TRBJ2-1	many	CASRPGVLGRRGEQFF	TGTGCCAGCAGACCCGGAGTACTAGGCCGTAGGGGTGAGCAGTTCTTC
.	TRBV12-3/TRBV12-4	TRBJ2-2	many	CASSFLVGTGELFF	TGTGCCAGCAGTTTTCTTGTAGGCACCGGGGAGCTGTTTTTT
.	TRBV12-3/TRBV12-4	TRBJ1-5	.	CASSFTGNQPQHF	TGTGCCAGCAGTTTCACAGGTAATCAGCCCCAGCATTTT
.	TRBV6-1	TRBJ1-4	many	CASIRGVGTNEKLFF	TGTGCCAGCATTCGGGGGGTGGGAACTAATGAAAAACTGTTTTTT
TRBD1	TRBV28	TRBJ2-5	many	CASRQGARWETQYF	TGTGCCAGCAGGCAGGGGGCGCGTTGGGAGACCCAGTACTTC
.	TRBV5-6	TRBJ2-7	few	CASSRGLAEVTYEQYF	TGTGCCAGCAGCCGGGGGCTAGCGGAAGTTACCTACGAGCAGTACTTC
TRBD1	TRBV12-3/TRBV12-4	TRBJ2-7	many	CASSLAGGTYEQYF	TGTGCCAGCAGCTTAGCAGGGGGAACCTACGAGCAGTACTTC
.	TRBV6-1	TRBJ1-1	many	CASRHRDNTEAFF	TGTGCCAGCAGACACCGGGACAACACTGAAGCTTTCTTT
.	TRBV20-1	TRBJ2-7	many	CSAQQGRRTYEQYF	TGCAGTGCGCAACAGGGCCGAAGGACCTACGAGCAGTACTTC
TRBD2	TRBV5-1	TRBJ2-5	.	CASSFSGTSLKETQYF	TGCGCCAGCAGTTTTTCCGGGACTAGCCTTAAAGAGACCCAGTACTTC
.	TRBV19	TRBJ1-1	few	CASSPTVTNTEAFF	TGTGCCAGTAGCCCGACAGTAACGAACACTGAAGCTTTCTTT
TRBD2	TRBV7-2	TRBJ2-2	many	CASSFKAGGHTGELFF	TGTGCCAGCAGCTTTAAGGCGGGGGGCCACACCGGGGAGCTGTTTTTT
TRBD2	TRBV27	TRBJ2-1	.	CASSQDKVAGYEQFF	TGTGCCAGCAGCCAAGATAAGGTAGCGGGATATGAGCAGTTCTTC
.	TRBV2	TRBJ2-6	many	CASSEGRNSGANVLTF	TGTGCCAGCAGTGAGGGGAGAAACTCTGGGGCCAACGTCCTGACTTTC
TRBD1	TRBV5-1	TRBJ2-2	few	CASSPEGQGTTGELFF	TGCGCCAGCAGCCCGGAGGGACAGGGGACCACCGGGGAGCTGTTTTTT
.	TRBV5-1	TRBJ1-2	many	CASSSGLRGDYGYTF	TGCGCCAGCAGCTCGGGTTTACGGGGGGACTATGGCTACACCTTC
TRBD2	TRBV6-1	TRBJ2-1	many	CASGDAGGTNEQFF	TGTGCCAGCGGGGATGCGGGGGGTACGAATGAGCAGTTCTTC
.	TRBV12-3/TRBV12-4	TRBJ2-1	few	CASSPGDEQFF	TGTGCCAGCAGCCCCGGGGATGAGCAGTTCTTC
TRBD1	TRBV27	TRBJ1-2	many	CASSSRTGFGYTF	TGTGCCAGCAGTTCCCGGACAGGGTTTGGCTACACCTTC
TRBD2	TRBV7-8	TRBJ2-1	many	CASTPSGTSIEDEQFF	TGTGCCAGCACCCCTTCCGGGACTAGCATCGAGGATGAGCAGTTCTTC
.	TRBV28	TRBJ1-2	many	CASSPGPWDGYTF	TGTGCCAGCAGTCCCGGGCCCTGGGATGGCTACACCTTC
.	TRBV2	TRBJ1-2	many	CASSAARVGANYGYTF	TGTGCCAGCAGTGCGGCCAGGGTGGGAGCTAACTATGGCTACACCTTC
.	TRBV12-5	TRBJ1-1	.	CASSGDREAFF	TGTGCTAGTTCCGGGGATCGTGAAGCTTTCTTT
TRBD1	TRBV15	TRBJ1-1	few	CATSRSRTGKTEAFF	TGTGCCACCAGCAGATCGCGGACAGGGAAAACTGAAGCTTTCTTT
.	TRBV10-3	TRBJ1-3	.	CAISEPASGNTIYF	TGTGCCATCAGTGAACCCGCCTCTGGAAACACCATATATTTT
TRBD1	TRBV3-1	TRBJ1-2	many	CASSPRDRTFYGYTF	TGTGCCAGCAGCCCTCGGGACAGAACCTTCTATGGCTACACCTTC
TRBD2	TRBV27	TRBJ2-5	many	CASHGAGGKETQYF	TGTGCCAGCCACGGGGCGGGGGGAAAAGAGACCCAGTACTTC
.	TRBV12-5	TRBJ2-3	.	CASGLDSRSDTQYF	TGTGCTAGTGGTTTGGACTCCCGGTCGGATACGCAGTATTTT
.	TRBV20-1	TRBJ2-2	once	CSARNAGWETGELFF	TGCAGTGCTAGAAATGCGGGGTGGGAAACCGGGGAGCTGTTTTTT
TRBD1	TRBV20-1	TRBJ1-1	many	CSARGQGASFEAFF	TGCAGTGCTCGAGGACAGGGGGCTTCTTTTGAAGCTTTCTTT
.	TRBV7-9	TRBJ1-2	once	CASSFWGGYTF	TGTGCCAGCAGCTTTTGGGGGGGCTACACCTTC
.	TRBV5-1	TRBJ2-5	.	CASSSGQPGETQYF	TGCGCCAGCAGCTCCGGACAGCCGGGGGAGACCCAGTACTTC
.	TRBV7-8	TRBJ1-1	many	CASSELGFRAFF	TGTGCCAGCAGCGAGTTGGGATTCCGAGCTTTCTTT
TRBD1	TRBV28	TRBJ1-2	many	CASSLTGGEGYTF	TGTGCCAGCAGTTTGACAGGGGGAGAGGGCTACACCTTC
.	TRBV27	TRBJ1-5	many	CATRGGYSNQPQHF	TGTGCCACCCGGGGAGGGTATAGCAATCAGCCCCAGCATTTT
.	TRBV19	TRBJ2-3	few	CASSPARSTDTQYF	TGTGCCAGTAGTCCCGCCAGGAGCACAGATACGCAGTATTTT
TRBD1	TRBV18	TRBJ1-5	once	CASSRTGIDQPRHF	TGTGCCAGCTCCCGGACAGGGATTGATCAGCCCCGGCATTTT
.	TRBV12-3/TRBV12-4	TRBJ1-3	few	CASTHTGGLSTIYF	TGTGCCAGCACCCATACCGGGGGGTTGAGCACCATATATTTT
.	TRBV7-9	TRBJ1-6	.	CASSKDVSPLHF	TGTGCCAGCAGTAAAGATGTTTCACCCCTCCACTTT
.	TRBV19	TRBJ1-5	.	CASSPPRGVDGNQPQHF	TGTGCCAGTAGTCCCCCCCGGGGGGTCGATGGCAATCAGCCCCAGCATTTT
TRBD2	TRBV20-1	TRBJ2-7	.	CSARVRKATSGVYEQYF	TGCAGTGCTAGAGTGAGGAAAGCTACTAGCGGGGTTTACGAGCAGTACTTC
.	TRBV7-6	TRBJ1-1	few	CASSLRPPLTGSTEAFF	TGTGCCAGCAGCTTAAGACCCCCTTTGACGGGGAGCACTGAAGCTTTCTTT
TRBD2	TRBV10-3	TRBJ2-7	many	CAITELAGGREQYF	TGTGCCATCACCGAACTAGCGGGAGGTCGCGAGCAGTACTTC
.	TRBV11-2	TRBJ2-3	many	CASSLVPADTQYF	TGTGCCAGCAGCTTAGTGCCAGCAGATACGCAGTATTTT
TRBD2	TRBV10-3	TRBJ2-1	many	CASRGLADNNEQFF	TGTGCCAGCCGGGGACTAGCGGATAACAATGAGCAGTTCTTC
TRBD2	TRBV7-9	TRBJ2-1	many	CASSSLAGRHNEQFF	TGTGCCAGCAGCTCCCTAGCGGGGAGGCACAATGAGCAGTTCTTC
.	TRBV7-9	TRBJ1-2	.	CASSSRPQPIGINYGYTF	TGTGCCAGCAGCTCACGTCCGCAGCCCATCGGGATAAACTATGGCTACACCTTC
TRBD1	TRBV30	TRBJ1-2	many	CAWRGTGYGYTF	TGTGCCTGGAGGGGGACAGGCTATGGCTACACCTTC
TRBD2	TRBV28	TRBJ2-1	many	CASSPGLAVPYNEQFF	TGTGCCAGCAGTCCGGGACTAGCTGTCCCCTACAATGAGCAGTTCTTC
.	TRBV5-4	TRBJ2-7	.	CASSLKGTYEQYF	TGTGCCAGCAGCTTGAAGGGAACCTACGAGCAGTACTTC
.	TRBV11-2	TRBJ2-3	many	CASSLSIGPTDTQYF	TGTGCCAGCAGCTTATCGATTGGGCCCACAGATACGCAGTATTTT
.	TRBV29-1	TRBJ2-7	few	CSVVLTAGKQYF	TGCAGCGTTGTATTGACAGCAGGGAAGCAGTACTTC
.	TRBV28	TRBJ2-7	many	CASSLGYWSDEQYF	TGTGCCAGCAGTTTAGGGTATTGGAGCGACGAGCAGTACTTC
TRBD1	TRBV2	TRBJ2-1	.	CASRRTGSSYNEQFF	TGTGCCAGCAGGAGGACAGGGAGCTCCTACAATGAGCAGTTCTTC
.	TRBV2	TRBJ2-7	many	CASRGRASYEQYF	TGTGCCAGTAGGGGGAGGGCATCCTACGAGCAGTACTTC